The rows below give T cell receptor beta chains drawn from one sample of a study of technical replicates of blood from a few donors. This table comes from immunoSEQ multiplex PCR, and its TCRdb copy is limited to in-frame clones, with some not included. The table has approximately 80,000 clones, nearly 98% seen once; the top ten hold 0.15%. Sequencing used T cells isolated from PBMCs. These receptors all come from a human donor in good health. CDR3s include the opening cysteine and the closing phenylalanine or tryptophan. D genes are given only for firm matches. Only some rows state a clone size, as once, few, many or a class for expanded clones.

v_call: TRBV2; clone_size: NA; d_call: TRBD1; j_call: TRBJ1-4; cdr3_aa: CASISRQGVWEKLFF; cdr3_nt: TGTGCCAGCATCAGCAGACAGGGTGTCTGGGAAAAACTGTTTTTT
v_call: TRBV11-3; clone_size: NA; d_call: NA; j_call: TRBJ2-1; cdr3_aa: CASSIRRLGAYNEQFF; cdr3_nt: TGTGCCAGCAGCATTAGGAGACTAGGAGCCTACAATGAGCAGTTCTTC
v_call: TRBV18; clone_size: once; d_call: TRBD1; j_call: TRBJ2-1; cdr3_aa: CASSSRGQGADEQFF; cdr3_nt: TGTGCCAGCTCATCCCGGGGACAGGGGGCTGATGAGCAGTTCTTC
v_call: TRBV14; clone_size: NA; d_call: TRBD2; j_call: TRBJ2-7; cdr3_aa: CASSSLASSYEQYF; cdr3_nt: TGTGCCAGCAGCTCACTAGCGAGCTCCTACGAGCAGTACTTC
v_call: TRBV11-3; clone_size: NA; d_call: TRBD2; j_call: TRBJ2-7; cdr3_aa: CASSLASRLANYEQYF; cdr3_nt: TGTGCCAGCAGCTTGGCCTCCCGACTAGCAAACTACGAGCAGTACTTC
v_call: TRBV29-1; clone_size: few; d_call: TRBD2; j_call: TRBJ2-7; cdr3_aa: CSVGGLAGEQYF; cdr3_nt: TGCAGCGTTGGGGGACTAGCGGGAGAGCAGTACTTC
v_call: TRBV7-9; clone_size: once; d_call: TRBD2; j_call: TRBJ2-7; cdr3_aa: CASSLAGGGSSGYEQYF; cdr3_nt: TGTGCCAGCAGCTTAGCCGGGGGTGGATCTAGCGGATACGAGCAGTACTTC
v_call: TRBV18; clone_size: NA; d_call: TRBD1; j_call: TRBJ2-1; cdr3_aa: CASSLGTGDNEQFF; cdr3_nt: TGTGCCAGCTCACTCGGGACAGGCGACAATGAGCAGTTCTTC
v_call: TRBV7-9; clone_size: NA; d_call: TRBD2; j_call: TRBJ2-5; cdr3_aa: CASSFSGGGETQYF; cdr3_nt: TGTGCCAGCAGCTTTTCGGGGGGGGGTGAGACCCAGTACTTC
v_call: TRBV2; clone_size: NA; d_call: NA; j_call: TRBJ1-2; cdr3_aa: CASSEGSWTENYGYTF; cdr3_nt: TGTGCCAGCAGTGAAGGATCCTGGACAGAAAACTATGGCTACACCTTC
v_call: TRBV7-9; clone_size: once; d_call: NA; j_call: TRBJ1-1; cdr3_aa: CASSLVHREWGTEAFF; cdr3_nt: TGTGCCAGCAGCTTAGTGCACAGGGAGTGGGGCACTGAAGCTTTCTTT
v_call: TRBV7-8; clone_size: NA; d_call: TRBD1; j_call: TRBJ1-5; cdr3_aa: CASSSDRVANQPQHF; cdr3_nt: TGTGCCAGCAGCTCGGACAGGGTGGCCAATCAGCCCCAGCATTTT
v_call: TRBV27; clone_size: NA; d_call: NA; j_call: TRBJ2-6; cdr3_aa: CASSRFGQFSGANVLTF; cdr3_nt: TGTGCCAGCAGTCGGTTTGGACAGTTCTCTGGGGCCAACGTCCTGACTTTC
v_call: TRBV7-9; clone_size: NA; d_call: TRBD1; j_call: TRBJ2-7; cdr3_aa: CASSLRTGTPYEQYF; cdr3_nt: TGTGCCAGCAGCTTACGGACAGGGACACCCTACGAGCAGTACTTC
v_call: TRBV5-1; clone_size: once; d_call: NA; j_call: TRBJ2-7; cdr3_aa: CASSPDPDRSYEQYF; cdr3_nt: TGCGCCAGCAGCCCAGACCCGGACAGATCCTACGAGCAGTACTTC
v_call: TRBV4-1; clone_size: NA; d_call: NA; j_call: TRBJ2-6; cdr3_aa: CASSQDQVTSGANVLTF; cdr3_nt: TGCGCCAGCAGCCAAGATCAAGTAACTTCTGGGGCCAACGTCCTGACTTTC
v_call: TRBV7-8; clone_size: NA; d_call: TRBD2; j_call: TRBJ2-1; cdr3_aa: CASSLARESRNEQFF; cdr3_nt: TGTGCCAGCAGCTTAGCGCGGGAGTCCCGCAATGAGCAGTTCTTC
v_call: TRBV25-1; clone_size: NA; d_call: NA; j_call: TRBJ1-2; cdr3_aa: CASSWSGDYGYTF; cdr3_nt: TGTGCCAGCAGTTGGTCAGGGGATTATGGCTACACCTTC
v_call: TRBV7-8; clone_size: NA; d_call: TRBD2; j_call: TRBJ2-5; cdr3_aa: CASTPGGGRLGETQYF; cdr3_nt: TGTGCCAGCACCCCCGGGGGCGGGAGGTTAGGAGAGACCCAGTACTTC
v_call: TRBV9; clone_size: NA; d_call: TRBD1; j_call: TRBJ1-2; cdr3_aa: CASSVAPGQADYGYTF; cdr3_nt: TGTGCCAGCAGCGTAGCTCCAGGACAGGCTGACTATGGCTACACCTTC
v_call: TRBV19; clone_size: NA; d_call: NA; j_call: TRBJ1-2; cdr3_aa: CASSQTESYGYTF; cdr3_nt: TGTGCCAGTAGCCAGACAGAAAGCTATGGCTACACCTTC
v_call: TRBV11-3; clone_size: NA; d_call: NA; j_call: TRBJ2-2; cdr3_aa: CASSPGDSGELFF; cdr3_nt: TGTGCCAGCAGCCCCGGGGATTCCGGGGAGCTGTTTTTT
v_call: TRBV6-5; clone_size: NA; d_call: TRBD1; j_call: TRBJ1-5; cdr3_aa: CASSYKGASNQPQHF; cdr3_nt: TGTGCCAGCAGTTACAAGGGGGCGAGCAATCAGCCCCAGCATTTT
v_call: TRBV5-1; clone_size: NA; d_call: NA; j_call: TRBJ1-2; cdr3_aa: CASSLTVTYGYTF; cdr3_nt: TGCGCCAGCAGCTTGACAGTCACCTATGGCTACACCTTC
v_call: TRBV28; clone_size: NA; d_call: TRBD2; j_call: TRBJ2-7; cdr3_aa: CASIAGAQYATPEQYF; cdr3_nt: TGTGCCAGCATAGCGGGAGCGCAGTACGCAACACCCGAGCAGTACTTC
v_call: TRBV6-5; clone_size: NA; d_call: TRBD2; j_call: TRBJ2-3; cdr3_aa: CASSYTSGSSTDTQYF; cdr3_nt: TGTGCCAGCAGTTACACTAGCGGGTCTAGCACAGATACGCAGTATTTT
v_call: TRBV10-2; clone_size: NA; d_call: TRBD1; j_call: TRBJ1-2; cdr3_aa: CASSEDPGQGSSNGYTF; cdr3_nt: TGCGCCAGCAGTGAAGACCCGGGACAGGGTTCGAGCAATGGCTACACCTTC
v_call: TRBV15; clone_size: NA; d_call: TRBD1; j_call: TRBJ2-2; cdr3_aa: CATSRDYDREGTGELFF; cdr3_nt: TGTGCCACCAGCAGAGATTACGACAGGGAAGGCACCGGGGAGCTGTTTTTT
v_call: TRBV5-4; clone_size: NA; d_call: NA; j_call: TRBJ1-1; cdr3_aa: CASSLQENTEAFF; cdr3_nt: TGTGCCAGCAGCTTGCAGGAGAACACTGAAGCTTTCTTT
v_call: TRBV28; clone_size: NA; d_call: NA; j_call: TRBJ2-7; cdr3_aa: CASRRGTEQYF; cdr3_nt: TGTGCCAGCAGAAGGGGTACCGAGCAGTACTTC
v_call: TRBV6-1; clone_size: NA; d_call: NA; j_call: TRBJ1-4; cdr3_aa: CASSDGAFVGKLFF; cdr3_nt: TGTGCCAGCAGTGATGGGGCCTTCGTGGGGAAACTGTTTTTT